The 27 T cell receptor beta chains given below trace back to one sample, sequenced in a study of PD-L1 blockade in urothelial cancer. Measured with immunoSEQ multiplex PCR; TCRdb has only the in-frame clones, and not every one. The sample carries over 20,000 clones, 90% to 95% recorded once. The time point denotes: peripheral blood 6 weeks after treatment start. Sequenced material: PBMCs, taken around atezolizumab (anti-PD-L1) treatment. The receptor source for this set is a woman aged 55-69 years with urothelial cancer.

This clone was observed a handful of times. V is TRBV28 and J is TRBJ1-5, with D maybe TRBD1 (6 bases). Trimming removed 3 bases at V and 5 bases at J, with 17 bases between. CDR3 length: 16 amino acids. Germline V CDR1 and CDR2: MDHEN, SYDVKM. CDR3 sequence: CASSLMGGGQDQPQHF. In DNA form, the CDR3 reads TGTGCCAGCAGTTTGATGGGAGGGGGGCAGGATCAGCCCCAGCATTTT. Drawing the rest from reference TRBV28 and TRBJ1-5, the complete variable domain is DVKVTQSSRYLVKRTGEKVFLECVQDMDHENMFWYRQDPGLGLRLIYFSYDVKMKEKGDIPEGYSVSREKKERFSLILESASTNQTSMYLCASSLMGGGQDQPQHFGDGTRLSIL.

The chain joins TRBV7-7 to TRBJ2-1; 7 bases map to TRBD2. V gave up 1 base and J gave up 6 bases; unmatched junction bases: 12. This CDR3 is built from 17 residues. Germline lookup yields CDR1 SSHAT and CDR2 FNYEAQ (reference sequence). The CDR3 DNA follows: TGTGCCAGCAGCTTAGAGCACGACTTAGCGGGCCCCAATGAGCAGTTCTTC. It codes for CASSLEHDLAGPNEQFF.

The gene calls are TRBV7-3 and TRBJ2-1; maybe TRBD2 (6 bases). The CDR3 extends over 14 amino acids. V was trimmed by 0 bases and J by 4 bases, leaving 7 bases between them. Germline loops: CDR1 SGHTA, CDR2 FQGTGA. The CDR3 region is CASSLTGTYNEQFF. CDR3 nucleotides: TGTGCCAGCAGCTTAACGGGGACTTACAATGAGCAGTTCTTC.

The V gene is TRBV28, the J gene TRBJ2-5; possibly TRBD2 for D (5 bases). The ends were cut back, 5 bases at V and 5 bases at J, with 12 bases in the middle. This CDR3 has 13 amino acids. Germline values: CDR1 MDHEN, CDR2 SYDVKM. CDR3 sequence reads: CASSITSSETQYF. The CDR3 coding sequence is TGTGCCAGCAGTATAACTAGTTCGGAGACCCAGTACTTC. The whole variable domain, remainder taken from reference TRBV28 and TRBJ2-5, is DVKVTQSSRYLVKRTGEKVFLECVQDMDHENMFWYRQDPGLGLRLIYFSYDVKMKEKGDIPEGYSVSREKKERFSLILESASTNQTSMYLCASSITSSETQYFGPGTRLLVL.

The chain carries TRBV5-1 and TRBJ2-5, with D possibly matching TRBD1 (6 bases). The CDR3 consists of 15 residues. V lost 3 bases, J lost 4 bases, and 16 bases lay in between. Germline assignment: CDR1 SGHRS and CDR2 YFSETQ. CDR3 coding DNA: TGCGCCAGCAGCTCAGGGGCTCAGGGGAGAGAGACCCAGTACTTC. It is translated as CASSSGAQGRETQYF.

The V call is TRBV7-6, the J call TRBJ1-4; D may be TRBD1 (5 bases). V dropped 5 bases and J dropped 0 bases, with 10 bases sitting between them. The CDR3 contains 15 residues. Germline lookup yields CDR1 SGHVS and CDR2 FNYEAQ. This chain's CDR3 is CASSRQGATNEKLFF. The CDR3 nucleotides are TGTGCCAGCAGCCGGCAGGGTGCAACTAATGAAAAACTGTTTTTT.

V usage is TRBV19 and J usage is TRBJ1-1; maybe TRBD1 (6 bases). Germline CDR1 reads LNHDA; CDR2 reads SQIVND (reference sequence). The CDR3 runs to 13 residues. Trimming removed 5 bases from V and 1 base from J, with 8 bases in between. The CDR3 reads CASSQGPNTEAFF. As DNA, the CDR3 is TGTGCCAGTAGTCAGGGGCCGAACACTGAAGCTTTCTTT.

V usage is TRBV7-9 and J usage is TRBJ1-5, with D possibly matching TRBD1 (6 bases). Trimming removed 0 bases from V and 0 bases from J, with 9 bases in between. The CDR3 has 16 amino acids. CDR1 is SEHNR and CDR2 is FQNEAQ in the germline V gene (reference sequence). The CDR3 bases are TGTGCCAGCAGCTTAGCGTCAGGGGATAGCAATCAGCCCCAGCATTTT. Its protein is CASSLASGDSNQPQHF.

The chain links TRBV28 to TRBJ2-7, with D perhaps matching TRBD1 (6 bases). From germline, CDR1 is MDHEN and CDR2 SYDVKM. V lost 6 bases to trimming and J lost 0 bases, with 9 bases between them. The CDR3 is 13 residues long. The CDR3 protein is CASRGASSYEQYF. The CDR3 DNA follows: TGTGCCAGCAGGGGGGCTAGCTCCTACGAGCAGTACTTC.

In its sample, this clone was seen a few times. The chain couples TRBV28 to TRBJ2-5, with D perhaps TRBD2 (6 bases). Trimming pared 10 bases from V and 4 bases from J, leaving 13 bases between. The CDR3 length is 12 residues. Germline V gives CDR1 MDHEN, CDR2 SYDVKM. The CDR3 DNA follows: TGTGCCACCTCCCGCGGGGCAGAGACCCAGTACTTC. It is translated as CATSRGAETQYF.

The chain combines TRBV27 with TRBJ1-6, with 9 bases fitting TRBD1. After removal of 4 bases from V and 10 bases from J, the junction contained 11 bases not matched to a gene. This CDR3 is built from 16 residues. The germline V gene encodes CDR1 MNHEY and CDR2 SMNVEV (reference sequence). For the CDR3, the DNA is TGTGCCAGCAGTTCAAGACCGGGACAGGGCGGGTCACCCCTCCACTTT. Translation gives CASSSRPGQGGSPLHF.

The rearrangement joins TRBV6-5 to TRBJ2-5; no firm D call. The CDR3 length is 14 residues. Trimming stripped 5 bases from V and 5 bases from J, with 15 bases between. The germline CDR1 and CDR2 sequences are MNHEY and SVGAGI. CDR3 residues: CASSSNLAVETQYF. The DNA for the CDR3 is TGTGCCAGCAGTAGTAATCTGGCGGTGGAGACCCAGTACTTC.

The rearrangement joins TRBV7-9 to TRBJ1-4; 10 bases match TRBD1. With V trimmed by 5 bases and J by 7 bases, 13 bases remained unmatched. The CDR3 covers 17 residues. Germline CDR1 is SEHNR and CDR2 is FQNEAQ (reference sequence). CDR3 in DNA: TGTGCCAGCAGCCTTCAGCTGGGGGGACAGGGGTCTGAAAAACTGTTTTTT. This gives the protein CASSLQLGGQGSEKLFF.

This clone was observed a few times. This chain uses TRBV5-1 with TRBJ1-4, with a possible D match to TRBD1 (5 bases). The germline V and J ends were trimmed by 3 bases and 8 bases, with 14 bases remaining between them. This CDR3 has 14 residues. Germline values: CDR1 SGHRS, CDR2 YFSETQ. The CDR3, as DNA: TGCGCCAGCAGCTCAGACAGCGTTATCGAAAAACTGTTTTTT. This translates into CASSSDSVIEKLFF.

The chain combines TRBV27 with TRBJ1-2; TRBD1 might be the D (6 bases). Per germline, CDR1 MNHEY and CDR2 SMNVEV (reference sequence). CDR3 length: 13 amino acids. The ends were cut back, 5 bases at V and 6 bases at J, with 13 bases in the middle. The CDR3 DNA sequence: TGTGCCAGCAGTGGTTGGAACAGGGATGGCTACACCTTC. Amino acid sequence: CASSGWNRDGYTF.

The CDR3 nucleotides are TGCGCCAGCAGCCAAGATAGGGGGCTCGCTGAAGCTTTCTTT. This gives the protein CASSQDRGLAEAFF. The chain links TRBV4-3 to TRBJ1-1; 7 bases line up with TRBD1. With 0 bases clipped from V and 6 bases from J, the junction kept 4 bases outside the gene matches. Germline CDR1 is LGHNA and CDR2 is YSLEER. The CDR3 consists of 14 residues.

CDR3 sequence reads: CASSSGQGKSETQYF. The CDR3 nucleotides are TGCGCCAGCAGTTCTGGACAGGGGAAATCAGAGACCCAGTACTTC. V usage is TRBV5-1 and J usage is TRBJ2-5; the match to TRBD1 covers 9 bases. CDR1 and CDR2 (germline): SGHRS, YFSETQ. The V and J ends lost 5 bases and 4 bases, in that order; junction bases with no gene match: 9. The CDR3 is made up of 15 amino acids.

The chain carries TRBV10-3 and TRBJ2-7, with TRBD1 identical over 8 bases. The germline gives CDR1 ENHRY, CDR2 SYGVKD. This CDR3 region has 13 residues. The trim removed 11 bases at V and 4 bases at J, leaving 10 bases unmatched. The CDR3 DNA follows: TGTGCCGTCCAACCAGGGGGCCTGTACGAGCAGTACTTC. Its translation is CAVQPGGLYEQYF.

The chain combines TRBV14 with TRBJ2-1, with 7 bases lining up with TRBD2. Germline loops: CDR1 SGHDN, CDR2 FVKESK. The CDR3 runs 14 residues. Trimming removed 4 bases from V and 3 bases from J; junction bases left unmatched: 3. The CDR3 loop is CASSPRTSYNEQFF. In nucleotides, the CDR3 is TGTGCCAGCAGCCCAAGGACTAGCTACAATGAGCAGTTCTTC.

V usage is TRBV2 and J usage is TRBJ2-3, with 8 positions matching TRBD1. Germline CDR1 SNHLY, CDR2 FYNNEI. This CDR3 contains 15 residues. Trimming cost V 6 bases and J 3 bases; bases outside gene matches: 8. CDR3 DNA sequence: TGTGCCAGCAGGGTGACAGGGGTGACGACAGATACGCAGTATTTT. It specifies CASRVTGVTTDTQYF. Full variable domain (rest looked up from reference TRBV2 and TRBJ2-3): EPEVTQTPSHQVTQMGQEVILRCVPISNHLYFYWYRQILGQKVEFLVSFYNNEISEKSEIFDDQFSVERPDGSNFTLKIRSTKLEDSAMYFCASRVTGVTTDTQYFGPGTRLTVL.

The rearrangement links TRBV6-5 to TRBJ2-2; a possible D gene is TRBD1 (6 bases). The CDR3 runs 15 residues. The ends were cut back, 5 bases at V and 2 bases at J, with 12 bases in the middle. Per the germline V gene, CDR1 is MNHEY and CDR2 is SVGAGI. The CDR3 DNA sequence: TGTGCCAGCAGTCCGAGGACAGCTAACACCGGGGAGCTGTTTTTT. It codes for CASSPRTANTGELFF.

This clone has only one observation. The CDR3: CASSVGQGHTGANVLTF. The CDR3 DNA follows: TGTGCCAGCAGCGTCGGACAGGGGCACACTGGGGCCAACGTCCTGACTTTC. The chain couples TRBV9 to TRBJ2-6; 9 bases line up with TRBD1. After removal of 2 bases from V and 2 bases from J, the junction contained 5 bases not matched to a gene. Germline V lookup: CDR1 SGDLS, CDR2 YYNGEE. This CDR3 has 17 residues.

The V gene is TRBV5-8, the J gene TRBJ1-5; TRBD1 agrees at 7 bases. CDR1 and CDR2 from the germline V gene are SGHTS and YDEGEE. V trimming: 3 bases; J trimming: 4 bases; junction bases outside the gene matches: 4. This CDR3 contains 14 residues. CDR3 nucleotide sequence: TGTGCCAGCAGCTCAAGGACAGGTAATCAGCCCCAGCATTTT. The encoded protein is CASSSRTGNQPQHF.

CDR3 residues: CASSYLGLNNEQFF. In DNA form, the CDR3 reads TGTGCCAGCAGTTACCTAGGACTTAACAATGAGCAGTTCTTC. The V call is TRBV6-5, the J call TRBJ2-1; D is perhaps TRBD2 (5 bases). Trimming removed 2 bases from V and 5 bases from J, with 10 bases in between. The germline gives CDR1 MNHEY, CDR2 SVGAGI. CDR3 length: 14 amino acids.

The table lists this clone with a count of one. The chain has TRBV4-1 and TRBJ2-2; the match to TRBD2 covers 7 bases. Per germline, CDR1 MGHRA and CDR2 YSYEKL. This CDR3 comprises 18 residues. V gave up 2 bases and J gave up 4 bases; unmatched junction bases: 13. The CDR3 spells CASSQSMSGVVGTGELFF. The CDR3 nucleotides read TGCGCCAGCAGCCAATCCATGAGCGGGGTTGTGGGCACCGGGGAGCTGTTTTTT.

This chain links TRBV9 with TRBJ2-5; perhaps TRBD1 as D (5 bases). The germline V gene has CDR1 SGDLS and CDR2 YYNGEE. The ends were cut back, 0 bases at V and 1 base at J, with 7 bases in the middle. The CDR3 is 14 residues long. Here the CDR3 reads CASSVGQGQETQYF. The CDR3 DNA reads as TGTGCCAGCAGCGTAGGGCAGGGCCAAGAGACCCAGTACTTC.

The chain couples TRBV7-6 to TRBJ2-7; weak D call: TRBD1 (6 bases). This CDR3 contains 14 residues. The V end lost 2 bases, the J end lost 5 bases, and 13 bases lay between the germline ends. The germline gives CDR1 SGHVS, CDR2 FNYEAQ. CDR3 amino acids: CASSLRDIRDEQYF. The DNA of the CDR3 is TGTGCCAGCAGCTTAAGGGACATCCGGGACGAGCAGTACTTC.